Sequencing of this T cell receptor beta chain was carried out in a study of T-cell reconstitution after alpha-beta-depleted transplantation in children (dated by TCRdb to 2016 to 2018). About the study as a whole: T-cell immune reconstitution after TCRalphabeta/CD19-depleted allogeneic hematopoietic cell transplantation in children was quantitatively tracked in the study by means of TCR repertoire profiling. Overall results and qualifications from the work: In some patients, high TCRbeta diversity at day 60 was attributed to recipient T cells and intrathymic progenitors that had survived conditioning. Over the following months the frequencies of hyperexpanded clones went down, and after one year T-cell counts and TCRbeta diversity were mostly credited to newly produced T cells. The apparently early alphabetaT-cell count recovery about two months after transplant was reportedly dependent on only several hundred rapidly expanded clones derived from non-depleted graft cells.

The CDR3 sequence holds 12 residues, the cysteine and phenylalanine included. The CDR3 DNA has 36 bases and is translated from base 1. CDR1 is given as DFQATT and CDR2 as SNEGSKA, both from the germline V gene (reference sequence). Trimming at the junction amounts to 6 bases on V and 6 bases on J, and the germline ends lie 14 bases apart. The sample's treatment or condition label, in plain terms: allogeneic hematopoietic cell transplantation with graft depleted of TCRalphabeta T cells and CD19 B cells. Transplant recipients were children who received TCRalphabeta/CD19-depleted allogeneic hematopoietic cell grafts. Library preparation used PCR. Sequencing used an Illumina HiSeq 2500. TCR libraries were prepared with molecular barcoding, using unique molecular identifiers to normalize TCRbeta repertoire quantification. The public reads were run again by TCRdb, first through fastp at Q25 and then through MiXCR, and only productive beta chains were kept. Every CDR3 protein is listed once, alongside the most common genes and DNA of its rows. The sample data list a few hundred thousand distinct CDR3 sequences, and more than 20% of these were observed just once. In total, the top ten clones hold about a third of the sample.

A word on this clonotype: Its cognate antigen has yet to be identified. Base-call qualities are not available, and no considerably larger clone is one nucleotide away.

The chain couples TRBV20-1 to TRBJ1-1; TRBD1 is a possible D gene, resting on 6 matching bases. Sample: PBMCs, taken before TCRalphabeta/CD19-depleted stem cell transplant. The TCR sequence derives from a boy in the first two years of life with Wiskott-Aldrich syndrome, due to receive a stem cell transplant. The CDR3 sequence is CSARTGPPEAFF. The DNA sequence is TGCAGTGCCAGAACAGGGCCGCCTGAAGCTTTCTTT.